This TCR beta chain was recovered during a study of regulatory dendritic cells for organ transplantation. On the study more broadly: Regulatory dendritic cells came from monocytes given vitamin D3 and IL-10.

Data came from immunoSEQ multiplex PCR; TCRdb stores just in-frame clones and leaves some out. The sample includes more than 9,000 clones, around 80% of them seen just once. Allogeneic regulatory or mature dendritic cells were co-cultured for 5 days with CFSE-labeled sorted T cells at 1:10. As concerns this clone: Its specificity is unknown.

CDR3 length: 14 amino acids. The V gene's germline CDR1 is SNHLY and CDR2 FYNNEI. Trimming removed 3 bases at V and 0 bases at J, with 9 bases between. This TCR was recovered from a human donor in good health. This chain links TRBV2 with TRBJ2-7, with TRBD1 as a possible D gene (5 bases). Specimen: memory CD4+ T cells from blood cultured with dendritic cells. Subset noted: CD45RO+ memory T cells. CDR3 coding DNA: TGTGCCAGCAGTGAGCAGGGCAACTCCTACGAGCAGTACTTC. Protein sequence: CASSEQGNSYEQYF. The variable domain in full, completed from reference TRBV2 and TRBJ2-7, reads EPEVTQTPSHQVTQMGQEVILRCVPISNHLYFYWYRQILGQKVEFLVSFYNNEISEKSEIFDDQFSVERPDGSNFTLKIRSTKLEDSAMYFCASSEQGNSYEQYFGPGTRLTVT.